Here is one T cell receptor (beta chain) with its context. What it recognizes is unknown. Only in-frame clones appear in the TCRdb table, and some are missing; sequencing was by immunoSEQ multiplex PCR. The sample shows about 85,000 clones, approximately 95% of them seen only once. The sample is drawn from a study of siplizumab effects on memory and regulatory T cells. The CDR3 length is 24 residues. Germline assignment: CDR1 LNHNV and CDR2 YYDKDF (reference sequence). V dropped 0 bases and J dropped 4; count of bases not matched to a gene: 28. Whole-study results and caveats: Roughly 80-97% of proliferating CD4+ or CD8+ clones defied assignment to a naive or memory phenotype. In unstimulated cells, naive T cells appeared more diverse than memory T cells and seemed major alloresponse contributors. Alloreactive sequences that could be traced to unstimulated CD4+ memory cells showed a significant reduction under siplizumab. Relative to controls at around 25%, mappable alloreactive CD4+ clones exhibited a mean Treg-derived proportion of approximately 70% with siplizumab.

The chain joins TRBV15 to TRBJ1-2; 11 bases are shared with TRBD1. Sample: CD8+ T cells sorted from blood. This sequence originates from a human donor in good health. This chain's CDR3 is CATSRDWSPSPNRDRGDLVYGYTF. CDR3 coding DNA: TGTGCCACCAGCAGAGATTGGTCCCCCTCCCCTAACCGGGACAGGGGGGACCTAGTCTATGGCTACACCTTC.